The clone carrying this T cell receptor (beta chain) was seen only once. Deletions cut 5 bases from V and 5 bases from J, with 13 bases between. Germline CDR1 and CDR2: SGHTA and FQGNSA. The CDR3 runs to 15 residues. Only in-frame clones appear in the TCRdb table, and some are missing; sequencing was by immunoSEQ multiplex PCR. The table shows 200,000 or so clones, with roughly 80% occurring only once. This record belongs to a study of blood T cell repertoires in COVID-19. Study summary: Sites in the United States, Italy and Spain provided acute and convalescent COVID-19 samples. Sources were T cells, B-cell-depleted T cells, or PBMCs; the material itself was cDNA or gDNA.

Enrollees, roughly 18 to 90 years old, lived in about two dozen US areas. Specimen: PBMCs or T cells enriched from blood (not recorded which). The receptor comes from a woman aged 40 to 50 with acute COVID-19. This chain joins TRBV7-2 and TRBJ1-6; weak D call: TRBD1 (6 bases). CDR3 bases: TGTGCCAGCAGCCCTTCCGGGACAAATAATTCACCCCTCCACTTT. Its protein is CASSPSGTNNSPLHF.